This is a list of T cell receptor beta chains from one sample in a study of shared T cell receptors in the human thymus. Sequenced by immunoSEQ multiplex PCR; TCRdb stores in-frame clones only, minus some. This table has some 700,000 clones, approximately 88% appearing once. These sequences were also reported in another study, on human thymus T cells.

Sequenced: thymocytes. These receptors came from a boy under three years old with a congenital heart defect. Each CDR3 is given with its conserved first and last residue. The D gene is left open where the match is weak. Some rows have no size entry. The others give once, few or many, or a class for an expanded clone.

J gene,V gene,clone size,D gene,CDR3 protein,CDR3 DNA
TRBJ2-1,TRBV5-6,.,TRBD2,CASSWGGTSWNEQFF,TGTGCCAGCAGCTGGGGGGGGACTAGCTGGAATGAGCAGTTCTTC
TRBJ2-1,TRBV2,.,.,CASSTLRAYNEQFF,TGTGCCAGCAGTACCCTGCGGGCTTACAATGAGCAGTTCTTC
TRBJ1-3,TRBV19,.,.,CASSARVPSGNTIYF,TGTGCCAGTAGTGCGAGGGTTCCCTCTGGAAACACCATATATTTT
TRBJ1-1,TRBV6-5,.,.,CASRPRGLNTEAFF,TGTGCCAGCAGACCCAGGGGACTGAACACTGAAGCTTTCTTT
TRBJ2-3,TRBV5-1,once,TRBD2,CASSPASGIDTQYF,TGCGCCAGCAGTCCGGCTAGCGGGATCGATACGCAGTATTTT
TRBJ2-1,TRBV6-6,once,TRBD2,CATRDLAGGLQEQFF,TGTGCCACCCGGGACCTAGCGGGAGGGCTTCAGGAGCAGTTCTTC
TRBJ2-2,TRBV4-2,.,TRBD2,CASSPGLPSGANTGELFF,TGTGCCAGCAGCCCCGGTTTGCCTAGCGGGGCGAACACCGGGGAGCTGTTTTTT
TRBJ2-7,TRBV6-1,.,.,CASSPQGFGYEQYF,TGTGCCAGCAGCCCTCAGGGGTTTGGCTACGAGCAGTACTTC
TRBJ2-1,TRBV14,.,.,CASSHTGVLYNEQFF,TGTGCCAGCAGCCATACGGGAGTACTCTACAATGAGCAGTTCTTC
TRBJ2-2,TRBV4-2,.,TRBD2,CASSQARGLAGGTGELFF,TGTGCCAGCAGCCAAGCACGGGGACTAGCGGGAGGAACCGGGGAGCTGTTTTTT
TRBJ2-1,TRBV4-2,.,TRBD2,CASSPRTSGRTRNEQFF,TGTGCCAGCAGCCCCAGGACTAGCGGGAGGACGCGCAATGAGCAGTTCTTC
TRBJ2-1,TRBV19,.,TRBD1,CASSPGQGAGNEQFF,TGTGCCAGTAGTCCGGGACAGGGGGCAGGGAATGAGCAGTTCTTC
TRBJ1-2,TRBV5-8,.,TRBD1,CASSFHRGLGYGYTF,TGTGCCAGCAGCTTTCACAGGGGGCTGGGCTATGGCTACACCTTC
TRBJ1-5,TRBV19,.,TRBD1,CASSPQGKPQHF,TGTGCCAGTAGTCCACAGGGGAAGCCCCAGCATTTT
TRBJ2-1,TRBV29-1,.,TRBD1,CSVAGGGVPSYNEQFF,TGCAGCGTTGCAGGGGGCGGTGTCCCGTCGTACAATGAGCAGTTCTTC
TRBJ1-5,TRBV18,.,.,CASSPRLAGSNQPQHF,TGTGCCAGCTCACCAAGGCTCGCGGGTAGCAATCAGCCCCAGCATTTT
TRBJ2-7,TRBV28,.,TRBD1,CASRPLWAQGSYEQYF,TGTGCCAGCAGACCCCTGTGGGCACAGGGGTCCTACGAGCAGTACTTC
TRBJ2-7,TRBV5-4,.,.,CASSLERAPYEQYF,TGTGCCAGCAGCTTGGAGCGGGCCCCCTACGAGCAGTACTTC
TRBJ2-1,TRBV9,.,TRBD1,CASSDRDRAYNEQFF,TGTGCCAGCAGCGACCGGGACAGAGCCTACAATGAGCAGTTCTTC
TRBJ2-1,TRBV7-9,.,.,CASSFSNNEQFF,TGTGCCAGCAGCTTTTCAAACAATGAGCAGTTCTTC
TRBJ2-3,TRBV4-1,.,.,CASSQENLAITDTQYF,TGCGCCAGCAGCCAAGAAAACCTAGCGATCACAGATACGCAGTATTTT
TRBJ1-5,TRBV20-1,.,.,CSALNQPQHF,TGCAGTGCTCTCAATCAGCCCCAGCATTTT
TRBJ2-3,TRBV9,.,TRBD2,CASSVERDSDTQYF,TGTGCCAGCAGCGTAGAGCGGGATTCAGATACGCAGTATTTT
TRBJ2-1,TRBV11-2,.,.,CASSCTGEEERSYNEQFF,TGTGCCAGCAGCTGTACGGGAGAGGAGGAAAGGTCCTACAATGAGCAGTTCTTC
TRBJ1-2,TRBV11-3,.,TRBD1,CASSPGQGDCGYTF,TGTGCCAGCAGCCCCGGACAGGGTGATTGCGGCTACACCTTC
TRBJ1-1,TRBV7-9,.,.,CASSHGQPHTEAFF,TGTGCCAGCAGTCATGGACAGCCTCACACTGAAGCTTTCTTT
TRBJ2-7,TRBV2,.,TRBD2,CASRGLAGKSYEQYF,TGTGCCAGCCGGGGACTAGCGGGGAAAAGCTACGAGCAGTACTTC
TRBJ2-7,TRBV6-1,.,TRBD2,CASSVLAPSSYEQYF,TGTGCCAGCAGTGTACTAGCGCCGAGCTCCTACGAGCAGTACTTC
TRBJ1-5,TRBV28,few,TRBD1,CASSLDGTGSQPQHF,TGTGCCAGCAGTTTAGATGGGACAGGGAGCCAGCCCCAGCATTTT
TRBJ1-3,TRBV7-8,.,.,CASSLLARYSGNTIYF,TGTGCCAGCAGCTTATTGGCCAGGTACTCTGGAAACACCATATATTTT
TRBJ1-2,TRBV6-1,.,.,CASSGPGTPLEDGYTF,TGTGCCAGCAGTGGCCCCGGGACACCTCTAGAGGATGGCTACACCTTC
TRBJ2-5,TRBV7-9,.,.,CASSPHATQETQYF,TGTGCCAGCAGCCCTCACGCTACCCAAGAGACCCAGTACTTC
TRBJ2-3,TRBV5-4,.,TRBD1,CATTPRQGAKDTQYF,TGTGCCACCACCCCTCGACAGGGGGCAAAAGATACGCAGTATTTT
TRBJ2-1,TRBV30,.,TRBD2,CAWSGLAGGSSSYNEQFF,TGTGCCTGGAGTGGACTAGCGGGAGGATCCAGCTCCTACAATGAGCAGTTCTTC
TRBJ2-1,TRBV27,.,TRBD2,CASSPGLAEADEQFF,TGTGCCAGCAGTCCGGGACTAGCGGAGGCCGATGAGCAGTTCTTC
TRBJ2-5,TRBV30,.,TRBD2,CAWSVNQRERRETQYF,TGTGCCTGGAGTGTAAATCAGCGGGAGAGGAGAGAGACCCAGTACTTC
TRBJ2-7,TRBV6-5,.,.,CASRLLGNYEQYF,TGTGCCAGCAGACTACTAGGGAACTACGAGCAGTACTTC
TRBJ2-1,TRBV13,.,TRBD2,CASSLDGTSSYNEQFF,TGTGCCAGCAGCTTAGATGGGACTAGCTCCTACAATGAGCAGTTCTTC
TRBJ1-1,TRBV5-1,once,.,CASSLAGEAPGETEAFF,TGCGCCAGCAGCTTGGCCGGAGAGGCACCCGGGGAAACTGAAGCTTTCTTT
TRBJ1-1,TRBV19,.,TRBD1,CASSITPGQRNTEAFF,TGTGCCAGTAGTATAACCCCGGGACAGAGGAACACTGAAGCTTTCTTT
TRBJ2-2,TRBV28,.,.,CASSLCERTTTGELFF,TGTGCCAGCAGTTTATGTGAACGGACAACCACCGGGGAGCTGTTTTTT
TRBJ1-4,TRBV2,.,TRBD1,CASRTGLNNEKLFF,TGTGCCAGTAGGACAGGCCTCAATAATGAAAAACTGTTTTTT
TRBJ2-1,TRBV9,.,.,CASSASPGSSYNEQFF,TGTGCCAGCAGCGCCTCCCCTGGGAGCTCCTACAATGAGCAGTTCTTC
TRBJ2-7,TRBV10-3,.,TRBD2,CAISEAGLAGQSSYEQYF,TGTGCCATCAGTGAGGCGGGACTAGCGGGCCAAAGCTCCTACGAGCAGTACTTC
TRBJ2-1,TRBV11-3,.,TRBD2,CASSLGTSGKDEQFF,TGTGCCAGCAGCTTGGGGACTAGCGGGAAGGACGAGCAGTTCTTC
TRBJ2-2,TRBV25-1,once,.,CASSDPPGNTGELFF,TGTGCCAGCAGTGACCCTCCAGGGAACACCGGGGAGCTGTTTTTT
TRBJ1-1,TRBV4-3,.,.,CASSQDPGWTEAFF,TGCGCCAGCAGCCAAGACCCAGGGTGGACTGAAGCTTTCTTT
TRBJ2-1,TRBV5-1,.,.,CASSFRDNEQFF,TGCGCCAGCAGCTTCCGGGACAATGAGCAGTTCTTC
TRBJ2-7,TRBV2,.,TRBD2,CASRVLAGVHEQYF,TGTGCCAGCAGAGTACTAGCGGGAGTACACGAGCAGTACTTC